These 8 T cell receptor beta chains share one sample of origin, sequenced in a study of Graves' ophthalmopathy and Graves' hyperthyroidism. Amplified material comprised TCR beta CDR3 regions derived from RNA transcripts. HTBI primers were employed in first-round RT-PCR, then a second-round multiplex PCR followed. TCRdb reprocessed the multiplex PCR reads via MiXCR and lists one record per CDR3 protein. Here the sample spans fewer than 350,000 distinct CDR3 sequences, about 17% being singletons. What was sequenced was peripheral blood. These receptor sequences come from an adult man with Graves' ophthalmopathy.

The chain couples TRBV15 to TRBJ1-1; D remains unclear. The CDR3 consists of 15 residues. The V and J ends lost 0 bases and 4 bases respectively, with 12 bases between them. CDR1 is LNHNV, CDR2 YYDKDF, per germline (reference sequence). CDR3 coding DNA: TGTGCCACCAGCAGAGATATAAGGCGGAGCACTGAAGCTTTCTTT. As protein: CATSRDIRRSTEAFF.

At least ten counts were recorded for this clonotype. The V gene is TRBV12-3 or TRBV12-4, the J gene TRBJ1-1, with D unclear. This CDR3 has 13 residues. V was pared by 5 bases and J by 6 bases, with 13 bases between. The CDR3 nucleotides are TGTGCCAGCAGTGGGTCCCTGCGAGCTGAAGCTTTCTTT. Residues: CASSGSLRAEAFF.

The chain combines TRBV20-1 with TRBJ2-7; D might be TRBD2 (6 bases). Trimming shortened V by 0 bases and J by 0 bases, and 12 bases separated the two germline ends. The CDR3 is 15 residues long. Germline V gene data show CDR1 as DFQATT and CDR2 as SNEGSKA (reference sequence). CDR3 residues: CSARESRGYSYEQYF. The CDR3 DNA reads as TGCAGTGCTAGAGAATCGCGGGGATACTCCTACGAGCAGTACTTC.

This clonotype was detected ten times or more. This chain joins TRBV7-8 and TRBJ2-5, with D hard to call. The ends were cut back, 2 bases at V and 0 bases at J, with 10 bases in the middle. Germline values: CDR1 SGHVS, CDR2 FQNEAQ. The CDR3 spans 15 residues. The CDR3 protein is CASSLRRTNQETQYF. DNA for the CDR3: TGTGCCAGCAGCTTAAGGCGGACCAACCAAGAGACCCAGTACTTC. Supplemented by reference TRBV7-8 and TRBJ2-5, the full variable domain reads GAGVSQSPRYKVAKRGQDVALRCDPISGHVSLFWYQQALGQGPEFLTYFQNEAQLDKSGLPSDRFFAERPEGSVSTLKIQRTQQEDSAVYLCASSLRRTNQETQYFGPGTRLLVL.

This clonotype occurred many times. V is TRBV6-5 and J is TRBJ2-2, with 9 bases that match TRBD1. Germline V gene sequence: CDR1 MNHEY, CDR2 SVGAGI. This CDR3 has 16 residues. Trimming cost V 4 bases and J 6 bases; bases outside gene matches: 9. The CDR3 is CASSLNRGRAPGELFF. Written as DNA, the CDR3 is TGTGCCAGCAGTTTAAACAGGGGGCGCGCTCCCGGGGAGCTGTTTTTT.

This clonotype was detected many times. The gene calls are TRBV29-1 and TRBJ2-7; D assignment may be TRBD1 or TRBD2 (6 bases each). The CDR3 spans 13 residues. V was pared by 4 bases and J by 2 bases, with 12 bases between. CDR1 and CDR2 from the germline V gene are SQVTM and ANQGSEA. DNA for the CDR3: TGCAGCGTTGGAGGAGGGACAACCTACGAGCAGTACTTC. Its protein product is CSVGGGTTYEQYF.

Many counts were recorded for this clonotype. This chain connects TRBV28 to TRBJ1-5; a weak D match, TRBD1 (6 bases). CDR3 length: 13 residues. Per the germline V gene, CDR1 is MDHEN and CDR2 is SYDVKM. Trimming took off 8 bases at V and 6 bases at J, with 14 bases between the two ends. CDR3: CASQGGAGQPQHF. The CDR3 bases are TGTGCCAGCCAAGGGGGGGCAGGTCAGCCCCAGCATTTT.

This clonotype was seen ten or more times. The chain combines TRBV12-3 or TRBV12-4 with TRBJ1-2; a weak D match, TRBD1 (5 bases). The length of the CDR3 is 14 residues. Trimming took 6 bases from V and 2 from J, leaving 13 bases between them. Here the CDR3 DNA reads TGTGCCAGCAGACGCCCCGGGGGAAACTATGGCTACACCTTC. Encoded protein: CASRRPGGNYGYTF.